A selection of T cell receptor beta chains follows, all from one sample in a study of T cell responses to AZD1222 COVID-19 vaccine. Profiled with immunoSEQ multiplex PCR; TCRdb holds only in-frame clones, not every one. Among approximately 150,000 clones listed, about 90% were seen once. The source material was peripheral blood, sampled 28 days after the second AZD1222 dose. Source of these receptors: an adult who received the AZD1222 COVID-19 vaccine. CDR3s include the opening cysteine and the closing phenylalanine or tryptophan.

v_gene,j_gene,CDR3aa
TRBV2,TRBJ2-7,CASRRGDYEQYF
TRBV24-1,TRBJ2-7,CATSDWEGRTETYEQYF
TRBV30,TRBJ1-4,CAWSTGLSDEKLFF
TRBV9,TRBJ2-7,CASSVGGAGGVFEQYF
TRBV11-3,TRBJ2-5,CASSLAGQGQETQYF
TRBV19,TRBJ1-2,CASTGGSDRVYGYTF
TRBV6-4,TRBJ2-3,CASSRASGSTDTQYF
TRBV7-2,TRBJ2-1,CASSLGSGGVGDEQFF
TRBV25-1,TRBJ2-2,CASMSGQGNTGELFF
TRBV3-1/TRBV3-2,TRBJ2-7,CASSPAYGGSYEQYF
TRBV7-2,TRBJ1-1,CASSLRSLSPGGNTEAFF
TRBV19,TRBJ1-5,CASSTQGEVRQPQHF
TRBV12-5,TRBJ1-6,CASGPRGWDYNSPLHF
TRBV12-3/TRBV12-4,TRBJ2-5,CASSLGRTQYF
TRBV15,TRBJ1-2,CATSKEDRADGYTF